The sequence of this TCR beta chain was determined in a study of T cells in Graves' hyperthyroidism and ophthalmopathy. General study points: Peripheral blood also featured most of the thyroid clonotypes expanded above 0.001.

The length of the CDR3 is 13 residues. V lost 1 base, J lost 4 bases, and 4 bases stayed unmatched. Germline-derived CDR1 and CDR2 are DFQATT and SNEGSKA (reference sequence). The authors deemed Graves' hyperthyroidism stable absent ophthalmopathy progression within 18 months. Subjects aged 18 to 65 presented with newly diagnosed hyperthyroidism of less than 2 months' duration. It was RNA transcripts that yielded the amplified TCR beta CDR3 regions. HTBI primers drove first-round RT-PCR of the TCR CDR3. From the multiplex PCR reads, TCRdb called clonotypes with MiXCR, one entry per CDR3 protein. The sample yields a few hundred thousand distinct CDR3 sequences, roughly 14% seen once. This clonotype came up many times. The antigen remains unidentified.

This receptor was identified in a woman younger than 35 with Graves' hyperthyroidism. The chain links TRBV20-1 to TRBJ2-7; 7 positions agree with TRBD2. The sample comprised blood. The CDR3 DNA reads TGCAGTGCTAGAGTGGGGGGGAGTTACGAGCAGTACTTC. Its protein is CSARVGGSYEQYF.